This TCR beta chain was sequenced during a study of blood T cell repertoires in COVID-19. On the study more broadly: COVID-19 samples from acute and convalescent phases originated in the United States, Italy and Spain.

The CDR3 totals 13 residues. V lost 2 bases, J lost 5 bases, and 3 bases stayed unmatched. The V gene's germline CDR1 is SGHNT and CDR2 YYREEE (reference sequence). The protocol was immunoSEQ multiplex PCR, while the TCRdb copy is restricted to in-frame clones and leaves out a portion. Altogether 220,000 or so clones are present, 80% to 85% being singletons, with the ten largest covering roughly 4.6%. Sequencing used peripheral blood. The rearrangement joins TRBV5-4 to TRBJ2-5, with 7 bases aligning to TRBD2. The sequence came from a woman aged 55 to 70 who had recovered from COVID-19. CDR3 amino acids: CASSLAGRETQYF. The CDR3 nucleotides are TGTGCCAGCAGCTTAGCGGGGCGGGAGACCCAGTACTTC. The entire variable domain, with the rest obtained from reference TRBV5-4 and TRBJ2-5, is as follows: ETGVTQSPTHLIKTRGQQVTLRCSSQSGHNTVSWYQQALGQGPQFIFQYYREEENGRGNFPPRFSGLQFPNYSSELNVNALELDDSALYLCASSLAGRETQYFGPGTRLLVL.